This passage covers 27 T cell receptor beta chains from one sample sequenced in a study of blood T cell repertoires in COVID-19. Data came from immunoSEQ multiplex PCR; TCRdb stores just in-frame clones and leaves some out. The repertoire holds some 96,000 clones, under 90% seen once, with 9.5% to 15% in the top ten. Material: peripheral blood. These receptors all come from a human donor in a cohort sampled during active COVID-19.

This chain connects TRBV18 to TRBJ1-5, with 9 bases lining up with TRBD1. Trimming at V came to 6 bases and at J to 7 bases, leaving 13 bases not matched to a gene. This CDR3 region has 16 residues. Germline V gene data show CDR1 as KGHSH and CDR2 as LQKENI. CDR3 protein: CASSIKSGQGDQPQHF. As DNA, the CDR3 is TGTGCCAGCTCTATCAAGTCGGGACAGGGTGACCAGCCCCAGCATTTT. Variable domain in full (rest from reference TRBV18 and TRBJ1-5): NAGVMQNPRHLVRRRGQEARLRCSPMKGHSHVYWYRQLPEEGLKFMVYLQKENIIDESGMPKERFSAEFPKEGPSILRIQQVVRGDSAAYFCASSIKSGQGDQPQHFGDGTRLSIL.

This chain links TRBV6-5 with TRBJ1-2, with 7 bases fitting TRBD1. Trimming removed 7 bases from V and 6 bases from J; junction bases left unmatched: 8. The CDR3 consists of 13 residues. Germline CDR1 and CDR2: MNHEY and SVGAGI. CDR3 coding DNA: TGTGCCAGCACTCTGACAGGGTTGGATGGCTACACCTTC. It codes for CASTLTGLDGYTF.

The DNA of the CDR3 is TGTGCCTGGAGTCCCACGGGGGGCACTGAGCAGTTCTTC. The encoded protein is CAWSPTGGTEQFF. The rearrangement uses TRBV30 and TRBJ2-1; D may be TRBD2 (7 bases). The CDR3 runs 13 residues. Between the trimmed V and J ends, which lost 2 bases and 9 bases, there was a span of 14 bases. Germline V gene data show CDR1 as GTSNPN and CDR2 as SVGIG (reference sequence).

Notes on this clone: The same CDR3 can be traced to other DNA sequences in this sample. This chain uses TRBV10-3 with TRBJ2-7; TRBD2 matches 9 bases. Losses at the gene ends were 3 bases for V and 4 bases for J; bases not matched to a gene: 7. Per the germline V gene, CDR1 is ENHRY and CDR2 is SYGVKD. The CDR3 is 15 residues long. The CDR3 protein is CAISDLGTSLYEQYF. The CDR3, as DNA: TGTGCCATCAGTGATCTAGGGACTAGCCTTTACGAGCAGTACTTC.

This clone was counted a few times. This chain links TRBV2 with TRBJ1-2; D possibly corresponds to TRBD1 (6 bases). Germline CDR1 reads SNHLY; CDR2 reads FYNNEI. This CDR3 spans 14 amino acids. Trimming pared 5 bases from V and 4 bases from J, leaving 14 bases between. CDR3 sequence (DNA): TGTGCCAGCAGTTCCGGGACACCGTTCTATGGCTACACCTTC. Its protein is CASSSGTPFYGYTF.

This clone showed up just a few times. J is TRBJ2-2 and V is TRBV3-1 (or the pseudogene TRBV3-2); 7 positions match TRBD1. Trimming at V came to 5 bases and at J to 0 bases, leaving 3 bases not matched to a gene. CDR1 and CDR2 from the germline V gene are LGHDT and YNNKEL (reference sequence). The CDR3 spans 15 residues. This CDR3 reads CASSLTGANTGELFF. The CDR3 region has the DNA TGTGCCAGCAGCTTAACAGGGGCGAACACCGGGGAGCTGTTTTTT.

J is TRBJ1-6 and V is TRBV5-1; 9 bases are shared with TRBD1. The CDR3 has 15 residues. Germline loops: CDR1 SGHRS, CDR2 YFSETQ. J lost 7 bases, V lost 4 bases, and 6 bases had no gene match. Written as DNA, the CDR3 is TGCGCCAGCAGCCCGCAGGGACAGGGCAATTCACCCCTCCACTTT. Its translation: CASSPQGQGNSPLHF.

V usage is TRBV24-1 and J usage is TRBJ1-2; TRBD1 aligns across 8 bases. Germline V gene sequence: CDR1 KGHDR, CDR2 SFDVKD. V lost 3 bases to trimming and J lost 6 bases; unmatched junction nucleotides: 2. The CDR3 is made up of 13 amino acids. As DNA, the CDR3 is TGTGCCACCAGTGATGACAGGGGACATGGCTACACCTTC. Encoded protein: CATSDDRGHGYTF.

The chain couples TRBV9 to TRBJ1-1, with 9 bases lining up with TRBD1. Germline CDR1 SGDLS, CDR2 YYNGEE. V shed 3 bases, J shed 4 bases, and the junction held 10 bases outside the gene matches. This CDR3 comprises 16 residues. The chain's CDR3 is CASSADRGYRGTEAFF. CDR3 nucleotide sequence: TGTGCCAGCAGCGCTGACAGGGGGTATCGTGGCACTGAAGCTTTCTTT. Full variable domain (outside the CDR3, taken from reference TRBV9 and TRBJ1-1): DSGVTQTPKHLITATGQRVTLRCSPRSGDLSVYWYQQSLDQGLQFLIQYYNGEERAKGNILERFSAQQFPDLHSELNLSSLELGDSALYFCASSADRGYRGTEAFFGQGTRLTVV.

V usage is TRBV5-1 and J usage is TRBJ2-7, with D hard to call. Trimming stripped 6 bases from V and 0 bases from J, with 10 bases between. Germline V gene sequence: CDR1 SGHRS, CDR2 YFSETQ. This CDR3 has 13 amino acids. The CDR3 DNA reads TGCGCCAGCACCCGAGAGAACTCCTACGAGCAGTACTTC. Its translation is CASTRENSYEQYF.

V gene TRBV19 combines with J gene TRBJ1-2; D perhaps matches TRBD1 (5 bases). The CDR3 consists of 17 residues. Germline CDR1 is LNHDA and CDR2 is SQIVND (reference sequence). Trimming removed 6 bases from V and 8 bases from J, with 28 bases in between. This chain's CDR3 is CASRTSHGGARVGGYTF. In nucleotides, the CDR3 is TGTGCCAGTAGAACATCTCATGGCGGTGCCAGGGTGGGCGGCTACACCTTC.

V and J are TRBV21-1 and TRBJ2-1; the D call in the table, TRBD1, was not verified against the DNA. TRBV21-1 is noted as a pseudogene. CDR3 length: 13 residues. The CDR3 loop reads CASSKASTNEQFF. CDR3 coding DNA: TGTGCCAGCAGCAAAGCCAGTACCAATGAGCAGTTCTTC.

The V call is TRBV11-2, the J call TRBJ2-1; 9 bases agree with TRBD2. J lost 7 bases, V lost 2 bases, and 6 bases had no gene match. The CDR3 runs to 15 residues. CDR1 and CDR2 from the germline V gene are SGHAT and FQNNGV. Here the CDR3 reads CASSLRREGRNEQFF. CDR3 DNA: TGTGCCAGCAGCTTAAGGCGGGAGGGCCGTAATGAGCAGTTCTTC.

This chain connects TRBV2 to TRBJ1-2, with 7 positions matching TRBD1. With 6 bases clipped from V and 0 bases from J, the junction kept 7 bases outside the gene matches. The CDR3 is 15 residues long. Germline CDR1 reads SNHLY; CDR2 reads FYNNEI. The CDR3 reads CASRETGRPNYGYTF. CDR3 nucleotides: TGTGCCAGCAGGGAGACAGGGCGTCCTAACTATGGCTACACCTTC.

This sequence joins TRBV9 and TRBJ2-3; TRBD2 matches 7 bases. CDR3 size: 17 residues. Looked up from germline, CDR1 is SGDLS and CDR2 is YYNGEE. J gave up 2 bases and V 4 bases, and 13 bases lay outside the gene matches. The CDR3 protein is CASSPQEWGRVTDTQYF. The CDR3 region has the DNA TGTGCCAGCAGCCCCCAGGAGTGGGGGAGGGTCACAGATACGCAGTATTTT.

V usage is TRBV7-9 and J usage is TRBJ2-3; D unclear. The ends were cut back, 2 bases at V and 4 bases at J, with 4 bases in the middle. Per germline, CDR1 SEHNR and CDR2 FQNEAQ (reference sequence). The CDR3 totals 12 residues. The CDR3: CASSLNSDTQYF. In DNA, the CDR3 is TGTGCCAGCAGCTTAAACTCAGATACGCAGTATTTT.

There are a few counts of this clone. This rearrangement joins TRBV5-1 to TRBJ2-7, with no clear D. The germline V gene encodes CDR1 SGHRS and CDR2 YFSETQ. CDR3 length: 12 amino acids. The germline V and J ends were trimmed by 3 bases and 7 bases, with 11 bases remaining between them. The CDR3 DNA reads as TGCGCCAGCAGCTACCCACTAAGTGAGCAGTACTTC. This translates into CASSYPLSEQYF.

The rearrangement links TRBV3-1 (or the pseudogene TRBV3-2) to TRBJ2-7; D is perhaps TRBD1 (6 bases). The CDR3 loop spans 15 amino acids. The germline V gene encodes CDR1 LGHDT and CDR2 YNNKEL (reference sequence). V lost 5 bases and J 2 bases, leaving 16 bases between the germline ends. DNA for the CDR3: TGTGCCAGCAGCACCCTCCGGGACATAGCCTACGAGCAGTACTTC. Amino acid sequence: CASSTLRDIAYEQYF.

This sequence joins TRBV19 and TRBJ1-5; D is possibly TRBD1 (6 bases). The CDR3 has 14 residues. Germline V gene data show CDR1 as LNHDA and CDR2 as SQIVND (reference sequence). V lost 11 bases and J lost 1, with 15 bases in between. CDR3 protein: CAASGRGSNQPQHF. DNA for the CDR3: TGTGCCGCCTCAGGGAGGGGGAGCAATCAGCCCCAGCATTTT.

V gene TRBV9 combines with J gene TRBJ1-1; D is unclear. Germline V gives CDR1 SGDLS, CDR2 YYNGEE. The ends were cut back, 4 bases at V and 4 bases at J, with 11 bases in the middle. The CDR3 is made up of 13 amino acids. CDR3 DNA sequence: TGTGCCAGCAGCCTAGGGTCGGGCACTGAAGCTTTCTTT. Its protein is CASSLGSGTEAFF.

Note on this clone: One end of the junction is discordant with germline, which a read error may explain. This rearrangement joins TRBV7-7 to TRBJ2-5; 13 bases are a match to TRBD2. Germline loops: CDR1 SSHAT, CDR2 FNYEAQ (reference sequence). The CDR3 runs to 14 residues. CDR3 DNA: TGTGCTAGCAGCTCGGGACTAGCGGGACAGACCCAGTACTTC. Protein: CASSSGLAGQTQYF.

The V gene is TRBV3-1 (or the pseudogene TRBV3-2), the J gene TRBJ2-7; a weak D match, TRBD2 (6 bases). The CDR3 spans 15 residues. Trimming pared 4 bases from V and 1 base from J, leaving 14 bases between. Germline V gives CDR1 LGHDT, CDR2 YNNKEL (reference sequence). CDR3 sequence reads: CASSLSGTPSYEQYF. The CDR3 bases are TGTGCCAGCAGCCTATCCGGGACTCCTTCCTACGAGCAGTACTTC.

The V call is TRBV5-1, the J call TRBJ1-4, with D possibly being TRBD1 (5 bases). Trimming pared 0 bases from V and 7 bases from J, leaving 13 bases between. The CDR3 spans 15 residues. CDR1 is SGHRS, CDR2 YFSETQ, per germline. The chain's CDR3 is CASSLGAGVLEKLFF. The DNA for the CDR3 is TGCGCCAGCAGCTTGGGAGCGGGGGTGCTTGAAAAACTGTTTTTT. The full variable domain, in which reference TRBV5-1 and TRBJ1-4 provide the parts outside the CDR3, is KAGVTQTPRYLIKTRGQQVTLSCSPISGHRSVSWYQQTPGQGLQFLFEYFSETQRNKGNFPGRFSGRQFSNSRSEMNVSTLELGDSALYLCASSLGAGVLEKLFFGSGTQLSVL.

The chain links TRBV12-5 to TRBJ2-2; 11 bases agree with TRBD2. Germline CDR1 LGHNT, CDR2 FRNRAP. J was trimmed by 0 bases and V by 5 bases; bases with no gene match: 2. This CDR3 comprises 16 residues. CDR3 residues: CASGLGLAANTGELFF. The CDR3 DNA reads as TGTGCTAGTGGTCTGGGACTAGCGGCGAACACCGGGGAGCTGTTTTTT.

In nucleotides, the CDR3 is TGTGCCAGCAGCTTAGTCACAGGGTCAGAAGGCTACACCTTC. This gives the protein CASSLVTGSEGYTF. The chain carries TRBV11-2 and TRBJ1-2; perhaps TRBD1 as D (6 bases). The germline V and J ends were trimmed by 1 base and 8 bases, with 14 bases remaining between them. CDR3 size: 14 residues. Germline CDR1 SGHAT, CDR2 FQNNGV.

The chain carries TRBV18 and TRBJ2-3; 8 bases line up with TRBD2. CDR3 length: 17 residues. J gave up 5 bases and V 1 base, and 11 bases lay outside the gene matches. CDR1 and CDR2 from the germline V gene are KGHSH and LQKENI. CDR3 coding DNA: TGTGCCAGCTCACCACAGACGACGGGGGGGCGAGGAGATACGCAGTATTTT. Translated, it gives CASSPQTTGGRGDTQYF.

This sequence joins TRBV7-2 and TRBJ1-4; 8 bases agree with TRBD1. The V segment lost 11 bases and the J segment 5 bases; nucleotides outside the gene matches: 10. The germline CDR1 and CDR2 sequences are SGHTA and FQGNSA. The CDR3 runs 14 residues. In DNA form, the CDR3 reads TGTGCCGGGGAGGACAGGGAACAAAATGAAAAACTGTTTTTT. This gives the protein CAGEDREQNEKLFF.